One and the same sample provided the 31 T cell receptor beta chains below, sequenced in a study of blood T cell repertoires in COVID-19. The method was immunoSEQ multiplex PCR; TCRdb's version includes in-frame clones alone and lacks a portion of them. The sample has roughly 260,000 clones; about 90% are singletons. Sequencing was carried out using peripheral blood. The origin of the receptors is a woman aged 40-49 years with acute or convalescent COVID-19.

As for this clone: The same CDR3 arises from other DNA sequences in this sample as well. The chain couples TRBV3-1 (or the pseudogene TRBV3-2) to TRBJ2-2; no reliable D call. Germline CDR1 and CDR2: LGHDT and YNNKEL (reference sequence). The CDR3 has 13 amino acids. The V gene lost 4 bases and the J gene lost 2 bases, with 5 bases spanning the gap. The CDR3, as DNA: TGTGCCAGCAGCCCGAGAAACACCGGGGAGCTGTTTTTT. It yields the protein CASSPRNTGELFF.

This chain joins TRBV6-6 and TRBJ1-5; 9 bases align to TRBD1. From germline, CDR1 is MNHNY and CDR2 SVGAGI (reference sequence). The CDR3 runs to 15 residues. V lost 4 bases and J lost 6; bases outside the gene matches: 7. CDR3 sequence (DNA): TGTGCCAGCAGTTCGGCCGGGACAGGGACTCAGCCCCAGCATTTT. This sequence encodes CASSSAGTGTQPQHF.

This chain connects TRBV7-9 to TRBJ1-1; D unclear. The CDR3 consists of 13 residues. Germline CDR1 is SEHNR and CDR2 is FQNEAQ (reference sequence). V gave up 3 bases and J gave up 1 base, with 6 bases separating them. CDR3 sequence (DNA): TGTGCCAGCAGCTTTCCGGGGAACACTGAAGCTTTCTTT. This encodes CASSFPGNTEAFF.

The chain couples TRBV7-2 to TRBJ2-1, with D perhaps TRBD1 (6 bases). Germline V gene sequence: CDR1 SGHTA, CDR2 FQGNSA. Trimming pared 1 base from V and 8 bases from J, leaving 15 bases between. The CDR3 contains 15 residues. The CDR3 region is CASSLVFGRGHEQFF. The CDR3 nucleotides are TGTGCCAGCAGCTTAGTCTTCGGCAGGGGACATGAGCAGTTCTTC. Looking up the rest from reference TRBV7-2 and TRBJ2-1 gives the full variable domain: GAGVSQSPSNKVTEKGKDVELRCDPISGHTALYWYRQSLGQGLEFLIYFQGNSAPDKSGLPSDRFSAERTGGSVSTLTIQRTQQEDSAVYLCASSLVFGRGHEQFFGPGTRLTVL.

V is TRBV5-1 and J is TRBJ1-2, with 8 positions matching TRBD1. CDR1 is SGHRS, CDR2 YFSETQ, per germline. After removal of 6 bases from V and 4 bases from J, the junction contained 8 bases not matched to a gene. This CDR3 region has 14 residues. CDR3 DNA sequence: TGCGCCAGCACCCCTGGACAGGGTGGCTATGGCTACACCTTC. Its translation is CASTPGQGGYGYTF.

The chain joins TRBV7-6 to TRBJ2-3; the match to TRBD1 covers 9 bases. J lost 1 base, V lost 4 bases, and 3 bases had no gene match. CDR3 length: 15 residues. CDR1 SGHVS and CDR2 FNYEAQ come from the germline V gene. This CDR3 is CASSSRDRGTDTQYF. The CDR3 DNA reads TGTGCCAGCAGCTCCCGGGACAGGGGCACAGATACGCAGTATTTT.

The chain combines TRBV5-1 with TRBJ1-1; D gene ambiguous. Trimming removed 6 bases at V and 9 bases at J, with 24 bases between. CDR1 is SGHRS and CDR2 is YFSETQ in the germline V gene. CDR3 size: 15 residues. CDR3 bases: TGCGCCAGCACTCTTGGAATGGAGGCCGATCCCCAAGCTTTCTTT. It encodes CASTLGMEADPQAFF.

CDR3: CASSFRGNTEAFF. The DNA of the CDR3 is TGTGCCAGCAGCTTTCGGGGGAACACTGAAGCTTTCTTT. This chain joins TRBV5-8 and TRBJ1-1; D is undetermined. The germline V and J ends were trimmed by 2 bases and 1 base, with 6 bases remaining between them. CDR3 length: 13 amino acids. CDR1 is SGHTS, CDR2 YDEGEE, per germline.

This clone was seen once. This chain uses TRBV11-2 with TRBJ1-6; no clear D gene. V was trimmed by 4 bases and J by 8 bases, leaving 12 bases between them. The CDR3 is 14 amino acids. Germline V gene sequence: CDR1 SGHAT, CDR2 FQNNGV. For the CDR3, the DNA is TGTGCCAGCAGCTCCCCGGACTCTTATTCACCCCTCCACTTT. This sequence encodes CASSSPDSYSPLHF.

V is TRBV2 and J is TRBJ1-6, with 8 bases fitting TRBD1. The germline gives CDR1 SNHLY, CDR2 FYNNEI. Unmatched junction bases numbered 8, after V lost 5 bases and J lost 8 bases. The CDR3 loop spans 15 amino acids. The DNA for the CDR3 is TGTGCCAGCAGTCCCCGGACAGGGCGGCATTCACCCCTCCACTTT. It yields the protein CASSPRTGRHSPLHF.

This rearrangement joins TRBV18 to TRBJ1-5, with 7 bases that match TRBD1. CDR3 length: 18 residues. The J segment lost 0 bases and the V segment lost 3 bases, leaving 11 bases of the junction unmatched. The germline CDR1 and CDR2 sequences are KGHSH and LQKENI. CDR3 sequence (DNA): TGTGCCAGCTCACCTTGGGGTTTGACAGGGTATAGCAATCAGCCCCAGCATTTT. Encoded protein: CASSPWGLTGYSNQPQHF. The whole variable domain, filled in from reference TRBV18 and TRBJ1-5, reads NAGVMQNPRHLVRRRGQEARLRCSPMKGHSHVYWYRQLPEEGLKFMVYLQKENIIDESGMPKERFSAEFPKEGPSILRIQQVVRGDSAAYFCASSPWGLTGYSNQPQHFGDGTRLSIL.

With regard to this clone: The junction differs from germline at one of its ends, possibly a read error. This chain uses TRBV11-2 with TRBJ2-1; D could derive from TRBD1 or TRBD2 (5 bases each). CDR3 length equals 13 residues. Per germline, CDR1 SGHAT and CDR2 FQNNGV. The CDR3 nucleotides are TGTGCCGGCAGCAGGGAGAGATTGAATGAGCAGTTCTTC. Its translation: CAGSRERLNEQFF.

This chain uses TRBV18 with TRBJ2-1; 12 bases align to TRBD2. The germline gives CDR1 KGHSH, CDR2 LQKENI. The J segment lost 0 bases and the V segment lost 1 base, leaving 4 bases of the junction unmatched. The CDR3 sequence is 18 residues long. The DNA of the CDR3 is TGTGCCAGCTCACCACTCACTAGCGGGGGGCCCTCCTACAATGAGCAGTTCTTC. This codes for CASSPLTSGGPSYNEQFF.

This rearrangement joins TRBV9 to TRBJ1-2; the match to TRBD1 covers 9 bases. V lost 4 bases to trimming and J lost 5 bases; unmatched junction nucleotides: 9. The CDR3 is 15 amino acids. The germline CDR1 and CDR2 sequences are SGDLS and YYNGEE. This CDR3 reads CASSQRDRVTYGYTF. In nucleotides, the CDR3 is TGTGCCAGCAGCCAACGGGACAGGGTAACATATGGCTACACCTTC. Full variable domain (outside the CDR3, taken from reference TRBV9 and TRBJ1-2): DSGVTQTPKHLITATGQRVTLRCSPRSGDLSVYWYQQSLDQGLQFLIQYYNGEERAKGNILERFSAQQFPDLHSELNLSSLELGDSALYFCASSQRDRVTYGYTFGSGTRLTVV.

The chain joins TRBV5-1 to TRBJ2-6, with D tentatively TRBD1 (8 bases). Germline V lookup: CDR1 SGHRS, CDR2 YFSETQ. The CDR3 contains 21 residues. The ends were cut back, 4 bases at V and 0 bases at J, with 26 bases in the middle. CDR3 in DNA: TGCGCCAGCAGCCAGCGGGGCAGGGGGCGCCTAGACCACTCTGGGGCCAACGTCCTGACTTTC. It codes for CASSQRGRGRLDHSGANVLTF.

V is TRBV7-8 and J is TRBJ1-5; 7 bases line up with TRBD1. Germline CDR1 SGHVS, CDR2 FQNEAQ. V lost 1 base and J lost 5; bases outside the gene matches: 8. The CDR3 has 16 amino acids. For the CDR3, the DNA is TGTGCCAGCAGCTTAGTTGAGGGGGCTGCTGATCAGCCCCAGCATTTT. Translated: CASSLVEGAADQPQHF.

CDR3 sequence reads: CASSSRDRAADQPQHF. The CDR3 region has the DNA TGTGCCAGCAGTTCCCGGGACAGGGCCGCCGATCAGCCCCAGCATTTT. V is TRBV6-5 and J is TRBJ1-5; 9 bases line up with TRBD1. The CDR3 has 16 residues. J was trimmed by 5 bases and V by 4 bases; bases with no gene match: 9. Germline CDR1 MNHEY, CDR2 SVGAGI.

CDR3: CASSPPGRGDTEAFF. The CDR3 DNA reads TGTGCCAGCTCACCGCCGGGCAGGGGTGACACTGAAGCTTTCTTT. The chain combines TRBV18 with TRBJ1-1; a weak D match, TRBD1 (6 bases). From germline, CDR1 is KGHSH and CDR2 LQKENI. CDR3 length equals 15 residues. The V and J ends lost 3 bases and 3 bases respectively, with 14 bases between them.

V gene TRBV19 combines with J gene TRBJ2-2, with D possibly TRBD2 on 6 matching bases. The CDR3 runs 14 residues. The V gene's germline CDR1 is LNHDA and CDR2 SQIVND (reference sequence). The V end lost 10 bases, the J end lost 1 base, and 13 bases lay between the germline ends. CDR3 protein: CATLRDVNTGELFF. In nucleotides, the CDR3 is TGTGCCACCCTGCGGGATGTGAACACCGGGGAGCTGTTTTTT.

The V and J genes are TRBV6-5 and TRBJ1-2; D possibly corresponds to TRBD1 (6 bases). This CDR3 is built from 14 residues. In germline, CDR1 is MNHEY, CDR2 SVGAGI. With 6 bases removed from V and 4 bases from J, the gap between germline ends came to 15 bases. Here the CDR3 reads CASRLTGTSYGYTF. CDR3 sequence (DNA): TGTGCCAGCAGACTAACAGGGACGAGCTATGGCTACACCTTC.

This clone was seen a few times. The genes are TRBV3-1 (or the pseudogene TRBV3-2) and TRBJ2-2; 9 bases map to TRBD2. CDR3 length: 18 amino acids. V trimming: 0 bases; J trimming: 0 bases; junction bases outside the gene matches: 5. Germline V gene sequence: CDR1 LGHDT, CDR2 YNNKEL (reference sequence). The CDR3 DNA reads as TGTGCCAGCAGCCAAGATAGGTGGACTAGCGCGAACACCGGGGAGCTGTTTTTT. This codes for CASSQDRWTSANTGELFF.

The chain employs TRBV6-1 and TRBJ1-6; D remains unclear. The CDR3 consists of 12 residues. Germline CDR1 MNHNS, CDR2 SASEGT. V shed 3 bases and J shed 8 bases, with 5 bases lying between them. CDR3 region: CASSDGYSPLHF. Written as DNA, the CDR3 is TGTGCCAGCAGTGACGGGTATTCACCCCTCCACTTT.

The chain combines TRBV7-9 with TRBJ1-2, with unresolved D. Germline V gene sequence: CDR1 SEHNR, CDR2 FQNEAQ (reference sequence). The CDR3 length is 12 residues. V was cut by 5 bases and J by 2 bases, with 6 bases left in between. The CDR3 sequence is CASSGENYGYTF. In DNA form, the CDR3 reads TGTGCCAGCAGCGGGGAGAACTATGGCTACACCTTC.

On this clone itself: The same CDR3 arises from other DNA sequences in this sample as well. The chain couples TRBV2 to TRBJ1-5; TRBD1 agrees at 8 bases. The CDR3 consists of 13 residues. With 5 bases clipped from V and 5 bases from J, the junction kept 2 bases outside the gene matches. CDR1 and CDR2 (germline): SNHLY, FYNNEI. The CDR3 is CASSSDRDQPQHF. The CDR3, as DNA: TGTGCCAGCAGTTCGGACAGGGATCAGCCCCAGCATTTT.

V gene TRBV19 combines with J gene TRBJ1-2, with TRBD1 matching over 10 bases. The V segment lost 3 bases and the J segment 2 bases; nucleotides outside the gene matches: 6. The CDR3 extends over 16 amino acids. Germline values: CDR1 LNHDA, CDR2 SQIVND (reference sequence). The CDR3 protein is CASSIGTGATNYGYTF. The CDR3, as DNA: TGTGCCAGTAGTATCGGGACAGGGGCAACGAACTATGGCTACACCTTC. The whole variable domain, remainder taken from reference TRBV19 and TRBJ1-2, is DGGITQSPKYLFRKEGQNVTLSCEQNLNHDAMYWYRQDPGQGLRLIYYSQIVNDFQKGDIAEGYSVSREKKESFPLTVTSAQKNPTAFYLCASSIGTGATNYGYTFGSGTRLTVV.

This sequence joins TRBV5-1 and TRBJ1-1; 12 nucleotides line up with TRBD1. The CDR3 is 17 amino acids. J lost 4 bases, V lost 1 base, and 8 bases had no gene match. The germline CDR1 and CDR2 sequences are SGHRS and YFSETQ. Here the CDR3 DNA reads TGCGCCAGCAGCTTGATGGGGACAGGGGGCAGGGGCACTGAAGCTTTCTTT. Its protein is CASSLMGTGGRGTEAFF.

To note about this clone: Other nucleotide sequences in the sample specify the same CDR3. The chain links TRBV5-1 to TRBJ1-1, with a possible D match to TRBD1 (5 bases). Germline V CDR1 and CDR2: SGHRS, YFSETQ. V lost 4 bases and J lost 2, with 9 bases in between. CDR3 length: 13 residues. The CDR3 bases are TGCGCCAGCAGCCTGACAGCAAACACTGAAGCTTTCTTT. Residues: CASSLTANTEAFF.

The CDR3 bases are TGTGCTAGTGGGACGGGACAGGGATGGGATGAGCAGTTCTTC. Its translation: CASGTGQGWDEQFF. This chain uses TRBV12-5 with TRBJ2-1; 9 bases map to TRBD1. CDR1 and CDR2 from the germline V gene are LGHNT and FRNRAP. V was pared by 6 bases and J by 8 bases, with 8 bases of the junction left unmatched. The CDR3 loop spans 14 amino acids. Based on the CDR3 plus reference TRBV12-5 and TRBJ2-1, the full variable domain is DARVTQTPRHKVTEMGQEVTMRCQPILGHNTVFWYRQTMMQGLELLAYFRNRAPLDDSGMPKDRFSAEMPDATLATLKIQPSEPRDSAVYFCASGTGQGWDEQFFGPGTRLTVL.

J is TRBJ1-1 and V is TRBV9; D possibly corresponds to TRBD1 (6 bases). The ends were cut back, 0 bases at V and 6 bases at J, with 18 bases in the middle. The CDR3 totals 16 residues. CDR1 is SGDLS and CDR2 is YYNGEE in the germline V gene. CDR3 region: CASSVVGGAGDPEAFF. The CDR3 DNA reads as TGTGCCAGCAGCGTAGTAGGTGGTGCAGGGGACCCTGAAGCTTTCTTT.

The chain combines TRBV2 with TRBJ1-4, with TRBD1 identical over 7 bases. The CDR3 length is 15 residues. The V gene's germline CDR1 is SNHLY and CDR2 FYNNEI. J was trimmed by 8 bases and V by 2 bases; bases with no gene match: 8. The chain's CDR3 is CASSEFGRGEEKLFF. The CDR3 region has the DNA TGTGCCAGCAGTGAATTCGGCAGGGGGGAGGAAAAACTGTTTTTT.

The V call is TRBV25-1, the J call TRBJ2-2, with a possible D match to TRBD1 (6 bases). Germline values: CDR1 MGHDK, CDR2 SYGVNS. V gave up 7 bases and J gave up 1 base, with 13 bases separating them. The CDR3 sequence is 15 residues long. CDR3 region: CASTKGTLNTGELFF. DNA for the CDR3: TGTGCCAGCACCAAAGGGACACTGAACACCGGGGAGCTGTTTTTT.